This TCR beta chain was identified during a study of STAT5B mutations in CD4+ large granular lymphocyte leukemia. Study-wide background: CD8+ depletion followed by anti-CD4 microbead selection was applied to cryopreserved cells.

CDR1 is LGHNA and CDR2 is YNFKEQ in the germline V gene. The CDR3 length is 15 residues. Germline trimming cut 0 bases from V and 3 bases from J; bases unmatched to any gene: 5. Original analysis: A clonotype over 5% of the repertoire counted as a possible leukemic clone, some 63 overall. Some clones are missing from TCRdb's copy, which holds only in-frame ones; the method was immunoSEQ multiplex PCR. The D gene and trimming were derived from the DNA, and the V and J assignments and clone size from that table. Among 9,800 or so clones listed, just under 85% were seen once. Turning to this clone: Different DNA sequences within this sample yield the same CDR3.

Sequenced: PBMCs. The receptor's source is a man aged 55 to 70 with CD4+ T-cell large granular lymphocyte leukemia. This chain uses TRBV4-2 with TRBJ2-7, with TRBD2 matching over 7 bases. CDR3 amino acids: CASSQDLAESYEQYF. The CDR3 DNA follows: TGTGCCAGCAGCCAAGATCTAGCGGAAAGCTACGAGCAGTACTTC.